The T cell receptor (beta chain) under discussion was sequenced for a study of T cell repertoires in cytomegalovirus infection. Looking at the study overall: Both CMV infection and a matching HLA type were indicated by public TCR beta signatures.

The CDR3 totals 13 residues. Trimming removed 3 bases at V and 3 bases at J, with 11 bases between. CDR1 and CDR2 from the germline V gene are DFQATT and SNEGSKA (reference sequence). Each CDR3 protein is one row after TCRdb ran MiXCR on the reads. The data show over 200,000 distinct CDR3 sequences, roughly 15% seen once. This clonotype has a handful of counts. Its antigen is undetermined. Study-level results: HLA-C-restricted CMV clonotypes gave the most frequent clonotype in two of eight donors. People with CMV and the relevant HLA were identified by cumulative public TCR beta family frequency.

The sequencing sample was made of PBMCs. The rearrangement joins TRBV20-1 to TRBJ1-2, with unresolved D. This receptor was identified in a human donor in good health (CMV status not recorded). Some clones in this sample may be carry-over from other donors' samples. The CDR3 DNA is TGCAGTGCTAGCCCCGCATCATACTATGGCTACACCTTC. As protein: CSASPASYYGYTF.